The TCR beta chain described here comes from a study of CXCR3-negative and CXCR3-positive naive CD8 T cells. Overall study results and limits: More hydrophobic TRB CDR3s occurred in CXCR3-positive than in CXCR3-negative naive cells. Naive cells that were CXCR3-negative or CXCR3-positive used TRBV-TRBJ genes alike, while memory cells diverged. CXCR3 levels fell partly with cryopreservation; most assays relied on fresh PBMCs.

With respect to this clonotype: No antigen is known for it.

UMI labels and 5' RACE were used to prepare the TRB cDNA libraries. TCRdb reanalyzed the 5' RACE reads and collapses them to one entry per CDR3 protein, without DNA. The sample yields 50,000 to 55,000 distinct CDR3 sequences, of which the top ten take up less than 1.6%. There are 14 residues in the CDR3. The germline V gene encodes CDR1 MDHEN and CDR2 SYDVKM. The chain joins TRBV28 to TRBJ1-5. Sequenced sample: naive CXCR3- CD8+ T cells from blood. Documented subset: CD45RO-CCR7+CD27+CD95- naive CD8+ T cells lacking CXCR3 (TNR3-). The TCR sequence derives from a human donor in good health. Some clones in this sample may be carry-over from other donors' samples. Here the CDR3 reads CASSLPDGDQPQHF.